This TCR beta chain was found in a study of control samples from healthy donors and cancer patients (dated by TCRdb to 2020 to 2022). Libraries were built with the immunoSEQ multiplex PCR assay. TCRdb's version of the immuneACCESS table is confined to in-frame rearrangements and falls short of the full clone set. An unresolved V gene accounts for under half of the shortfall where checked; the remainder is of unknown origin. In all, the sample holds approximately 230,000 clones, and more than 65% of those were seen once. The ten most abundant clones make up 10% to 15% of the sample. The CDR3 has 14 amino acids, counting the end cysteine and phenylalanine. Only the CDR3 portion is preserved as DNA: 42 bases, with reading frame beginning at the first base. In the germline V gene, CDR1 corresponds to LGHNA and CDR2 to YNFKEQ. V was cut back by 8 bases and J by 8 bases, leaving a gap of 21 bases between them.

Worth noting for this clone: The target of this receptor is not known. No much larger clone is present one base from it, and per-base qualities are unavailable.

The sequence joins TRBV4-2 to TRBJ1-2, with TRBD1 perhaps the D gene, on 6 matching bases. The sequencing input was PBMCs. The sequence was collected from a woman in her sixties or seventies with lung cancer. The nucleotides are TGTGCCAGCTTAAGGGGGAGCCCCGGGGACGGCTACACCTTC. It translates to CASLRGSPGDGYTF.